The entry below gives a single TCR beta chain sequence along with its context. This record comes from a study of radiotherapy plus CTLA-4 blockade in lung cancer. Across the whole study: Objective responses arose in approximately 17% of patients, and under 40% experienced disease control.

CDR1 and CDR2 from the germline V gene are SQVTM and ANQGSEA. With V trimmed by 5 bases and J by 6 bases, 7 bases remained unmatched. There are 13 residues in the CDR3. The method was immunoSEQ multiplex PCR; TCRdb's version includes in-frame clones alone and lacks a portion of them. This table has around 56,000 clones, approximately 80% appearing once. Alongside CTLA-4 blockade with ipilimumab, patients with chemo-refractory metastatic non-small-cell lung cancer received focal radiation. The specimen comprised peripheral blood, sampled from a patient treated with radiotherapy plus ipilimumab. The clonotype was recovered from a human donor with non-small cell lung cancer who had a complete response to radiotherapy plus ipilimumab. The genes are TRBV29-1 and TRBJ2-3; 8 bases agree with TRBD2. The CDR3 loop is CSVFSGNEDTQYF. CDR3 bases: TGCAGCGTTTTTAGCGGGAATGAGGATACGCAGTATTTT.